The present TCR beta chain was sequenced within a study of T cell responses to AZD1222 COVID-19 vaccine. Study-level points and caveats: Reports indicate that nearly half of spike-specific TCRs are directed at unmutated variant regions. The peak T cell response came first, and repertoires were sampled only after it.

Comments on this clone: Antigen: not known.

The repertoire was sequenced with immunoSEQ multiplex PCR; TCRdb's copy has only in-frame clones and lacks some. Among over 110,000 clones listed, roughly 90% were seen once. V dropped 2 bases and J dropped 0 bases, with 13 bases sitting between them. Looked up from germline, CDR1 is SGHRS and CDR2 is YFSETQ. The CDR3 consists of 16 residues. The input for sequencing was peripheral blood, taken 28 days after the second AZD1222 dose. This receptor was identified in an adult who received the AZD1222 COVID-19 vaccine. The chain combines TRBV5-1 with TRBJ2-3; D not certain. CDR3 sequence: CASSFGAPTSTDTQYF. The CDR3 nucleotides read TGCGCCAGCAGCTTCGGAGCGCCCACTAGCACAGATACGCAGTATTTT. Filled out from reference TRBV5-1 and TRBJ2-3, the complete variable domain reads KAGVTQTPRYLIKTRGQQVTLSCSPISGHRSVSWYQQTPGQGLQFLFEYFSETQRNKGNFPGRFSGRQFSNSRSEMNVSTLELGDSALYLCASSFGAPTSTDTQYFGPGTRLTVL.